This TCR beta chain was sequenced for a study of blood T cells in healthy people across ages. Study information: Template switching retrieved approximately one barcoded beta molecule for each two T cells.

The CDR3 loop spans 14 amino acids. Trimming took 6 bases from V and 11 from J; bases not matched to a gene: 13. The germline V gene encodes CDR1 KGHSH and CDR2 LQKENI. Study conclusions and caveats: Per million T cells, TCR beta diversity dropped about linearly as age rose. Researchers said unsorted PBMCs prevented a conclusive naive versus antigen-experienced comparison.

This clonotype was seen once. Its specificity is not known. Given a much more abundant clone one base away, this may be a read error. It was with a sample-barcoded 5' primer and a J-beta primer mix that a second PCR of about 7 to 12 cycles was run. TCRdb re-analysed the 5' RACE reads in MiXCR, keeping a single row per CDR3 protein. Of about 650,000 distinct CDR3 sequences listed, around 32% are singletons. Drawing of peripheral blood yielded 8.5 to 10 milliliters from each donor. Input material: blood. This clonotype originated in a woman over 75 in good health. This rearrangement joins TRBV18 to TRBJ2-5, with 9 nucleotides matching TRBD1. This CDR3 reads CASSKGQGNNEQYF. The CDR3 DNA is TGTGCCAGCTCCAAAGGACAGGGGAACAATGAGCAGTACTTC.